This paragraph covers one TCR beta chain sequence. The data were obtained in a study of T-cell reconstitution after alpha-beta-depleted transplantation in children. During its preparation, the TCRbeta library received unique molecular identifiers. TCRdb processed the PCR reads anew with MiXCR; each CDR3 protein has one entry. The table includes over 300,000 distinct CDR3 sequences, around a tenth detected once. V lost 8 bases to trimming and J lost 5 bases, with 17 bases between them. The CDR3 contains 14 residues. Germline CDR1 reads MDHEN; CDR2 reads SYDVKM. This clonotype was obtained from a human donor who donated a stem cell graft to a child with acute lymphoblastic leukemia. The chain joins TRBV28 to TRBJ2-3; possible D gene TRBD2, 7 bases. Source: PBMCs from the stem cell graft donor, taken from the stem cell graft. CDR3 nucleotide sequence: TGTGCCAGCCAACTGGGGGGGCCGCAAGATACGCAGTATTTT. It codes for CASQLGGPQDTQYF. The entire variable domain, with the rest obtained from reference TRBV28 and TRBJ2-3, is as follows: DVKVTQSSRYLVKRTGEKVFLECVQDMDHENMFWYRQDPGLGLRLIYFSYDVKMKEKGDIPEGYSVSREKKERFSLILESASTNQTSMYLCASQLGGPQDTQYFGPGTRLTVL.